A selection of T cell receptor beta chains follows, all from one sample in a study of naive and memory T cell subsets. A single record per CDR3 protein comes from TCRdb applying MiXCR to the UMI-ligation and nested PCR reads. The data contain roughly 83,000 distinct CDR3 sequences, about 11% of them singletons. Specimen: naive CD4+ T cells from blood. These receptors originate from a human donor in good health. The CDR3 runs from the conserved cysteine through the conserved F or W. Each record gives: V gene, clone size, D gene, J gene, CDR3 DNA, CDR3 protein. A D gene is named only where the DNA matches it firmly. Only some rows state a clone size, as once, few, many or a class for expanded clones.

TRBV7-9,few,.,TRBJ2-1,TGTGCCAGCAGCTTAACCCCGACAGGGAGGCACAATGAGCAGTTCTTC,CASSLTPTGRHNEQFF
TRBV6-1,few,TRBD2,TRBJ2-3,TGTGCCAGCAGTGAAGCGGGGGTCTCAGGGACTAGCGGGAGTGGTACGCAGTATTTT,CASSEAGVSGTSGSGTQYF
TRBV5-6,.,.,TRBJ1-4,TGTGCCAGCAGCCCCCTGGGGGGGGACTCTAATGAAAAACTGTTTTTT,CASSPLGGDSNEKLFF
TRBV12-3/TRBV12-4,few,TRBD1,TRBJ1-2,TGTGCCAGCAGACACCCGGGACAGGGTAACTATGGCTACACCTTC,CASRHPGQGNYGYTF
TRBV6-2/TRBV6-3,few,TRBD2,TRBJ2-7,TGTGCCGTCAGTAGCGGGAGTCGGGAGCAGTACTTC,CAVSSGSREQYF
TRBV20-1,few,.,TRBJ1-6,TGCAGTGCTAGAGGGCGGAATAATTCACCCCTCCACTTT,CSARGRNNSPLHF
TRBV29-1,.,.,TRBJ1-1,TGCAGCGCCACGGACAGAGCCATGAACACTGAAGCTTTCTTT,CSATDRAMNTEAFF
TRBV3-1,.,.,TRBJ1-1,TGTGCCAGCAGCCAAGATCCAGACACTGAAGCTTTCTTT,CASSQDPDTEAFF
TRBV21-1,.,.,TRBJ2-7,TGTGCCAGCAGCAAGGGGACCCCTCGGGGGGAGCAGTACTTC,CASSKGTPRGEQYF
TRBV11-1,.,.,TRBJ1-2,TGTGCCAGCAGCCGCACCGTGGATGGCTACACCTTC,CASSRTVDGYTF
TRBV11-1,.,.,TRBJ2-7,TGTGCCAGCAGCCCCACGAGCGGGCACCGATCCTACGAGCAGTACTTC,CASSPTSGHRSYEQYF
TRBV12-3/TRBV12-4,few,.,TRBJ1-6,TGTGCCAGCAGTTTTCGACCCCCTTGGGAATCACCCCTCCACTTT,CASSFRPPWESPLHF
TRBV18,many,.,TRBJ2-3,TGTGCCAGCTCATGGACACCCACAGATACGCAGTATTTT,CASSWTPTDTQYF
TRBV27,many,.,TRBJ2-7,TGTGCCAGCAGTTTAGTCCAGGGGAACGAGCAGTACTTC,CASSLVQGNEQYF
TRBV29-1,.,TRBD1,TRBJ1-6,TGCAGCGTTGCCGCGGGACAGGGAGGTTCACCCCTCCACTTT,CSVAAGQGGSPLHF
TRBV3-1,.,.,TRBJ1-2,TGTGCCAGCAGCCAAGGTAGCATTTATGGCTACACCTTC,CASSQGSIYGYTF
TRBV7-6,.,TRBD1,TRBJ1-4,TGTGCCAGCAGCCCCGGGACAGGGGGCTTTCGTAATGAAAAACTGTTTTTT,CASSPGTGGFRNEKLFF
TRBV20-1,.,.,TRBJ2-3,TGCAGTGCTAATCCTCCGGGCCTTTTCCCAGATACGCAGTATTTT,CSANPPGLFPDTQYF
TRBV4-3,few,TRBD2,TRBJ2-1,TGCGCCAGCAGCCAAGGCACTAGCGGGGGGTACAATGAGCAGTTCTTC,CASSQGTSGGYNEQFF
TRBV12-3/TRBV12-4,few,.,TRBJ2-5,TGTGCCAGCAGTTCGGCCCAAGAGACCCAGTACTTC,CASSSAQETQYF
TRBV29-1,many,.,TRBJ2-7,TGCAGCGCCAGCGAGTCGGGACACGAGCAGTACTTC,CSASESGHEQYF
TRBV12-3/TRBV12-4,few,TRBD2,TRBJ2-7,TGTGCCAGCAGCGACCGGTCGGGAGGAACGTACGAGCAGTACTTC,CASSDRSGGTYEQYF
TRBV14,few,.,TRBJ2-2,TGTGCCAGCAGCCGAACCCCTGGCGGGGAGCTGTTTTTT,CASSRTPGGELFF
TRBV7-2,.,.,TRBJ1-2,TGTGCCAGCAGCTCTACGGAGACCTTCTATGGCTACACCTTC,CASSSTETFYGYTF
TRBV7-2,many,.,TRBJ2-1,TGTGCCAGCAGCTCGCAGGGGAAGGGGTACAATGAGCAGTTCTTC,CASSSQGKGYNEQFF
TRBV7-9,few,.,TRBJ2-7,TGTGCCAGCAGCCCCCTCGGCAGGGAAGGCTACTACGAGCAGTACTTC,CASSPLGREGYYEQYF
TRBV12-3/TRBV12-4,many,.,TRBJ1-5,TGTGCCAGCACACGGACCCTCAATCAGCCCCAGCATTTT,CASTRTLNQPQHF
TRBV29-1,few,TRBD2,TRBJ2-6,TGCAGCGCGTACCCTAGCGGGAGAGGGGCTGGGGCCAACGTCCTGACTTTC,CSAYPSGRGAGANVLTF
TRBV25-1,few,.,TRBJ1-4,TGTGCCAGCAGTGAATGGTCCGAGGCCACTAATGAAAAACTGTTTTTT,CASSEWSEATNEKLFF
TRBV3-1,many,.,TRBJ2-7,TGTGCCAGCAGCCAAACTGGCTACGAGCAGTACTTC,CASSQTGYEQYF
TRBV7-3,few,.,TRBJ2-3,TGTGCCAGCAGCCCAGCCCCGGGCGGGGGCACAGATACGCAGTATTTT,CASSPAPGGGTDTQYF
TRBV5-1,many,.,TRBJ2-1,TGCGCCAGCGCGGCAGAAAGCTCCTACAATGAGCAGTTCTTC,CASAAESSYNEQFF
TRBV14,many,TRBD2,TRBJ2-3,TGTGCCAGCAGCCAAGACTGGGGACTAGCGATGGATACGCAGTATTTT,CASSQDWGLAMDTQYF
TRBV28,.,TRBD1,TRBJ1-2,TGTGCCAGTAGGACAGGGACACTTAACTATGGCTACACCTTC,CASRTGTLNYGYTF
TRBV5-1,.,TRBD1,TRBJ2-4,TGCGCCAGCAGCCGATGGACAGGGGAGGCCAAAAACATTCAGTACTTC,CASSRWTGEAKNIQYF
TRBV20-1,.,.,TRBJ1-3,TGCAGTGCTAGAGACTACTATGGCAACACCATATATTTT,CSARDYYGNTIYF
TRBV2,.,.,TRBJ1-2,TGTGCCACCAGTCCTTCAACAGCAAACTATGGCTACACCTTC,CATSPSTANYGYTF
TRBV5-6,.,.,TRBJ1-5,TGTGCCAGCAGCTTGGGAACCGGGTTCCTCAATCAGCCCCAGCATTTT,CASSLGTGFLNQPQHF
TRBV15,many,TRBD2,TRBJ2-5,TGTGCCACCAGCAGAGAGACTAGCGGGATAGAGACCCAGTACTTC,CATSRETSGIETQYF
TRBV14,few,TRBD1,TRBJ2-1,TGTGCCAGCAGTGAGGGACAGGGGTACAATGAGCAGTTCTTC,CASSEGQGYNEQFF
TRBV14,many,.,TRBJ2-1,TGTGCCAGCAGCCAACAGATGAACAATGAGCAGTTCTTC,CASSQQMNNEQFF
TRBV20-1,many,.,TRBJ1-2,TGCAGTGCTAGAGATGGCTACACCTTC,CSARDGYTF
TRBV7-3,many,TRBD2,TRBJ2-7,TGTGCCAGCAGCCCTACCGGGACTAGCGGGCTTTACGAGCAGTACTTC,CASSPTGTSGLYEQYF
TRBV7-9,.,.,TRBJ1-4,TGTGCCAGCAGCTCCGGACAGCTAGCTAATGAAAAACTGTTTTTT,CASSSGQLANEKLFF
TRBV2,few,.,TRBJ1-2,TGTGCCAGCAGTGTTGGTATTTTCAATGTCTACACCTTC,CASSVGIFNVYTF
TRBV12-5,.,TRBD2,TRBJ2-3,TGTGCTAGTGGTTTGGAACCAGCGGGAGTGGGAACAGATACGCAGTATTTT,CASGLEPAGVGTDTQYF
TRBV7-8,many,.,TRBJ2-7,TGTGCCAGCAGCGCGGTCTCCTACGAGCAGTACTTC,CASSAVSYEQYF
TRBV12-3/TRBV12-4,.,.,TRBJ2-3,TGTGCCAGCAGTTTCGTCGCGAGCACAGATACGCAGTATTTT,CASSFVASTDTQYF
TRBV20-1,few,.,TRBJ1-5,TGCAGTGCTGGGGGACCAGGGATTGGGCAGCCCCAGCATTTT,CSAGGPGIGQPQHF
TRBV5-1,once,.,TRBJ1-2,TGCGCCAGCAGCTCCCCTCGACGTGATGGCTACACCTTC,CASSSPRRDGYTF
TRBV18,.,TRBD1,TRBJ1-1,TGTGCCAGCTCACCCCTGGGGACAGCGAACACTGAAGCTTTCTTT,CASSPLGTANTEAFF
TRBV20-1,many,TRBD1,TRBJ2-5,TGCAGTGCAACGGACAGGAAAGAGACCCAGTACTTC,CSATDRKETQYF
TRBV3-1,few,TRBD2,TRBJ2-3,TGTGCCAGCAGCCAAGATGGGACTAGCGGGGTCACAGATACGCAGTATTTT,CASSQDGTSGVTDTQYF
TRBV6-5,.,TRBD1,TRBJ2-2,TGTGCCAGCGGGGGGGACAGGGCCCATTCTGGGGAGCTGTTTTTT,CASGGDRAHSGELFF
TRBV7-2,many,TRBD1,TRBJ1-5,TGTGCCAGCAGCTTAAGGACAGGAAGCAATCAGCCCCAGCATTTT,CASSLRTGSNQPQHF